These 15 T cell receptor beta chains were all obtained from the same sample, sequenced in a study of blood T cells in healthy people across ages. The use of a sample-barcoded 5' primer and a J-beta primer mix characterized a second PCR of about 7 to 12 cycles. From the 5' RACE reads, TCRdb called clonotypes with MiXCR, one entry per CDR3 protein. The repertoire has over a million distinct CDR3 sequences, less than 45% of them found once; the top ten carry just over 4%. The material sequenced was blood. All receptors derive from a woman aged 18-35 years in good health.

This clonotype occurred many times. This CDR3 is CSARDRKGFYEQYF. The CDR3 coding sequence is TGCAGTGCTAGAGATCGTAAGGGATTCTACGAGCAGTACTTC. The chain recombines TRBV20-1 with TRBJ2-7, with D unresolved. Between the trimmed V and J ends, which lost 0 bases and 3 bases, there was a span of 12 bases. CDR1 is DFQATT and CDR2 is SNEGSKA in the germline V gene (reference sequence). The CDR3 runs 14 residues.

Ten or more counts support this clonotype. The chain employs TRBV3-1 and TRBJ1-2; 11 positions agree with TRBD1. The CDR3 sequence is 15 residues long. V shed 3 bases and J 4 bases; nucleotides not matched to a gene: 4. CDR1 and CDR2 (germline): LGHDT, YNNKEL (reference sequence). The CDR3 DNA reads TGTGCCAGCAGCCAGGACAGGGGGCCTATCTATGGCTACACCTTC. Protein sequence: CASSQDRGPIYGYTF.

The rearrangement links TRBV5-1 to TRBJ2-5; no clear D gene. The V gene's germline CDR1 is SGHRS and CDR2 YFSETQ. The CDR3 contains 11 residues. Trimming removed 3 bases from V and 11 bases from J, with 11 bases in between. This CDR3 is CASSSNVAQYF. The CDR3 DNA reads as TGCGCCAGCAGCTCGAACGTCGCGCAGTACTTC.

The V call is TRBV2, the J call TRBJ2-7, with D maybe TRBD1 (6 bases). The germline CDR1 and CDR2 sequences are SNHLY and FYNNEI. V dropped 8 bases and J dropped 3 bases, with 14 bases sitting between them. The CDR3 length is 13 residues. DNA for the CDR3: TGTGCCAGCCGATCGGGACAAGACTACGAGCAGTACTTC. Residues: CASRSGQDYEQYF.

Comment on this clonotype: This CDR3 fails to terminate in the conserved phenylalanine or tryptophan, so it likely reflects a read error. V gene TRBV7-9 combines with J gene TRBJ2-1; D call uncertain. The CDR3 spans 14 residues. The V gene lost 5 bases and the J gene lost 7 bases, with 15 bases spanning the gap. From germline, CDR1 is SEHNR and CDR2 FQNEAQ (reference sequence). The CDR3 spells CASSLRTGENEQFI. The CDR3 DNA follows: TGTGCCAGCAGCCTCCGGACGGGCGAGAATGAGCAGTTCATC.

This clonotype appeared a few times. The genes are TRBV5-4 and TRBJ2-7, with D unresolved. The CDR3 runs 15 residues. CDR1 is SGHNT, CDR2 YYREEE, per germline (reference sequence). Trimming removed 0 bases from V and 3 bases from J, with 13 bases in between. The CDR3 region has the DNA TGTGCCAGCAGCTTGGGTGGGCCCCTAGTCTACGAGCAGTACTTC. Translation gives CASSLGGPLVYEQYF.

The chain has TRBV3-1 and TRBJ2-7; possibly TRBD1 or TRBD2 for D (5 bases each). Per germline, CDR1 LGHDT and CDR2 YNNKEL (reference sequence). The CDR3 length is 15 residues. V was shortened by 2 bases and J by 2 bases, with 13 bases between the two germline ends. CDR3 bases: TGTGCCAGCAGCCAACCCCGGGACGGAACCTACGAGCAGTACTTC. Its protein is CASSQPRDGTYEQYF.

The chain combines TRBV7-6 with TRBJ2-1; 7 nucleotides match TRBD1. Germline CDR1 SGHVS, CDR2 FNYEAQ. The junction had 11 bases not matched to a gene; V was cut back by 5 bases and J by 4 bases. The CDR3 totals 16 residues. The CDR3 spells CASSRDRKSIYNEQFF. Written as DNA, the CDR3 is TGTGCCAGCAGCCGGGACAGAAAGTCCATATACAATGAGCAGTTCTTC.

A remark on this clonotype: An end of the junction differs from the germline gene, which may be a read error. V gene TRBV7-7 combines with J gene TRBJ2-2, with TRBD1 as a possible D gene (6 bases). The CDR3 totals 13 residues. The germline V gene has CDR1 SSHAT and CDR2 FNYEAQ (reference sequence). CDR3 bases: TGTGCTAGCAGCGTCACAGGGTCCGGGGAGCTGTTTTTT. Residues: CASSVTGSGELFF.

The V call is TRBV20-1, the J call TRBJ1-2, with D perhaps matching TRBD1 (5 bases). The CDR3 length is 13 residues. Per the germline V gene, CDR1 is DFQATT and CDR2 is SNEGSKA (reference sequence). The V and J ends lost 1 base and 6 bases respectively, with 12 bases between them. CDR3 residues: CSARGRGWNGYTF. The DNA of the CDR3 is TGCAGTGCTAGAGGAAGGGGTTGGAATGGCTACACCTTC.

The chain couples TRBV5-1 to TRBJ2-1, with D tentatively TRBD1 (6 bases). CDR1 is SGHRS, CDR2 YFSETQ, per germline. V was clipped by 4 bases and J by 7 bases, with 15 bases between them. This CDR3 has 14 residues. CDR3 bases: TGCGCCAGCAGCGGGACCATTCAGGGGAATGAGCAGTTCTTC. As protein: CASSGTIQGNEQFF.

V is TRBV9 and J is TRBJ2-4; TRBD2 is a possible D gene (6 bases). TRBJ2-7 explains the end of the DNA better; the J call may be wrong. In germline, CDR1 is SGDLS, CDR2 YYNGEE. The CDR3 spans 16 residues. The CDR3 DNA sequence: TGTGCCAGCAGCGTGGGGACGGAGGGGAGTGGATTCGAGCAGTACTTC. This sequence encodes CASSVGTEGSGFEQYF.

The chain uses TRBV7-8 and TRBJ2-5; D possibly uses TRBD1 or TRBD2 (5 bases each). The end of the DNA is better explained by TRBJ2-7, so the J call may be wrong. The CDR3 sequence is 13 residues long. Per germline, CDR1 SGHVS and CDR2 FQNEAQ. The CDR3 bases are TGTGCCAGCAGCTTGGGACGGCAAGGCGAGCAGTACTTC. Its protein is CASSLGRQGEQYF.

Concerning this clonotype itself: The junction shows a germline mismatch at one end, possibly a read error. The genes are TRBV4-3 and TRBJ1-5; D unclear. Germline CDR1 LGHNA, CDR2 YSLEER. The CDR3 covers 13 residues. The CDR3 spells CTSSQAEFQPQHF. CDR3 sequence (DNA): TGCACCAGCAGCCAAGCTGAGTTTCAGCCCCAGCATTTT.

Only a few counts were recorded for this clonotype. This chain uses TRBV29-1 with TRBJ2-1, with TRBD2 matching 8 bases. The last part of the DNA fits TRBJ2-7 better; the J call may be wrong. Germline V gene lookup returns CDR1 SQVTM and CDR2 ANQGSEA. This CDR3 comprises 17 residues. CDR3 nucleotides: TGCAGCGTTGCGGGTATGACTAGCGAAAGCTCCTACAATGAGCAGTACTTC. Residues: CSVAGMTSESSYNEQYF.